This TCR beta chain was sequenced for a study of T cells in narcolepsy. Study results and limitations: Comparing one patient's CSF and blood CD4+ clonotypes highlighted HCRT- and TRIB2-specific autoreactive clonotypes. Autoreactive clone sequences were missing from some blood memory CD4+ repertoires.

The table came from immunoSEQ multiplex PCR; TCRdb's copy has only in-frame clones and leaves some out. The sample has some 13,000 clones, roughly 89% seen once; the top ten hold 1.5% to 2%. Points on this clone: The antigen remains undetermined.

The CDR3 sequence is 15 residues long. Germline-derived CDR1 and CDR2 are SGHNT and YYREEE (reference sequence). The sequencing input was CD45RA- memory CD4+ T cells from PBMCs. The TCR was taken from a human donor with narcolepsy. J is TRBJ2-5 and V is TRBV5-4; maybe TRBD1 (5 bases). The J call may be wrong; the DNA end is better matched by TRBJ2-7. The CDR3 DNA follows: TGTGCCAGCAGCTTGTTAACAGGTCCATCCTACGAGCAGTACTTC. It specifies CASSLLTGPSYEQYF.